This T cell receptor beta chain appears in the sequencing data of a study of shared clonotypes between healthy human individuals. Several immunoSEQ plates held equal portions of the genomic DNA taken from each subset. Sequenced by immunoSEQ multiplex PCR; TCRdb stores in-frame clones only, minus some. The repertoire holds roughly 1.4 million clones, with about 98.5% as singletons. Sequenced: naive CD4+ T cells sorted from blood. Indicated subset: CD45RA+ positively selected. The sequence came from a man aged 25-40 years in good health.

CDR3 nucleotide sequence: TGTGCCTGGAGTACTCCGGGACCAAGAGAGGACACTGAAGCTTTCTTT. Translating it yields CAWSTPGPREDTEAFF. The chain carries TRBV30 and TRBJ1-1; tentatively, D is TRBD1 (5 bases). CDR3 length equals 16 residues. V dropped 2 bases and J dropped 3 bases, with 19 bases sitting between them. In germline, CDR1 is GTSNPN, CDR2 SVGIG (reference sequence).